This TCR beta chain was sequenced during a study of lymphopenia after photon versus proton radiotherapy. Study-wide points: In patients who died, overall survival fell as post-nadir TCR diversity dropped more. Proton therapy kept repertoires fairly stable, unlike photons, which gained effector/memory cells.

CDR1 is SGHTA and CDR2 is FQGNSA in the germline V gene. CDR3 length: 15 amino acids. Trimming at V came to 6 bases and at J to 4 bases, leaving 7 bases not matched to a gene. On this clone itself: The antigen remains unidentified.

Assay used: immunoSEQ multiplex PCR; TCRdb lists only in-frame clones, some missing. The sample holds tens of thousands of clones, 85% to 90% seen once. This material consisted of peripheral blood, taken from a patient treated with proton-based radiotherapy. This receptor was identified in an older man with esophageal cancer. The chain has TRBV7-2 and TRBJ2-3, with 10 bases lining up with TRBD2. CDR3 in DNA: TGTGCCAGCAGAAAAGCGGGGGGGCTGGCAGATACGCAGTATTTT. It is translated as CASRKAGGLADTQYF.